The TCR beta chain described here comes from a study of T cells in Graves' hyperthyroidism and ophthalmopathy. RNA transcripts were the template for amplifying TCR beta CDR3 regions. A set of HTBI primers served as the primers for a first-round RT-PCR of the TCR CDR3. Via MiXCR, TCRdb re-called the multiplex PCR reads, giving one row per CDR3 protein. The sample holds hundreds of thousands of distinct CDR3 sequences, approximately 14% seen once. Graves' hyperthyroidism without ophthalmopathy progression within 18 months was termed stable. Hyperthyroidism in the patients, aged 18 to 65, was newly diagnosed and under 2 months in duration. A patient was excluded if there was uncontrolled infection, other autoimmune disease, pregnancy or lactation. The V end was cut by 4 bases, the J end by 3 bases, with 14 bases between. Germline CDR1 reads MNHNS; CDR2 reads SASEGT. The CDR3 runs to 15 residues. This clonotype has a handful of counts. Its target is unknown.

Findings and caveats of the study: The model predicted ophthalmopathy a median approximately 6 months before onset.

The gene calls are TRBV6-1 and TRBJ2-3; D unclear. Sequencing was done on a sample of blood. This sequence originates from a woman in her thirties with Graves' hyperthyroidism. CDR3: CASSVRSGGTDTQYF. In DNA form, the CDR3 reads TGTGCCAGCAGTGTCCGGTCGGGTGGTACAGATACGCAGTATTTT.